The 25 T cell receptor beta chains below were found in one sample sequenced in a study of cytomegalovirus exposure and HLA in healthy donors. With 60 Vbeta and 13 Jbeta primers, the PCR was carried out. Data came from immunoSEQ multiplex PCR; TCRdb stores just in-frame clones and leaves some out. Here the sample spans about 170,000 clones, around 80% being singletons. Sequenced sample: PBMCs. All receptors derive from a woman in her fifties or sixties in good health and CMV-seropositive.

The V gene is TRBV30, the J gene TRBJ1-1; D gene unclear. Trimming cost V 0 bases and J 3 bases, with 8 bases left between them. The CDR3 has 13 amino acids. Germline V CDR1 and CDR2: GTSNPN, SVGIG (reference sequence). The CDR3 loop is CAWSVLRDTEAFF. For the CDR3, the DNA is TGTGCCTGGAGTGTTCTGAGGGACACTGAAGCTTTCTTT. The entire variable domain, with the rest obtained from reference TRBV30 and TRBJ1-1, is as follows: SQTIHQWPATLVQPVGSPLSLECTVEGTSNPNLYWYRQAAGRGLQLLFYSVGIGQISSEVPQNLSASRPQDRQFILSSKKLLLSDSGFYLCAWSVLRDTEAFFGQGTRLTVV.

The rearrangement joins TRBV5-6 to TRBJ2-1; 7 bases are shared with TRBD2. CDR3 length equals 16 residues. CDR1 and CDR2 (germline): SGHDT, YYEEEE. V was pared by 0 bases and J by 6 bases, with 9 bases of the junction left unmatched. In nucleotides, the CDR3 is TGTGCCAGCAGCTTGGTGGCGGGGGTTCGGATCAATGAGCAGTTCTTC. Translating it yields CASSLVAGVRINEQFF.

The chain joins TRBV4-3 to TRBJ2-3; 9 nucleotides agree with TRBD2. J was trimmed by 2 bases and V by 0 bases; bases with no gene match: 9. This CDR3 region has 18 residues. Germline lookup yields CDR1 LGHNA and CDR2 YSLEER. CDR3 sequence (DNA): TGCGCCAGCAGCCAAGAATACCCGCGACTAGCGGTCACAGATACGCAGTATTTT. It encodes CASSQEYPRLAVTDTQYF.

The V gene is TRBV6-5, the J gene TRBJ1-5; D is undetermined. Germline CDR1 is MNHEY and CDR2 is SVGAGI. The CDR3 length is 14 residues. The V gene lost 7 bases and the J gene lost 9 bases, with 19 bases spanning the gap. In DNA form, the CDR3 reads TGTGCCAGCACACAAAGGGCGGGAGTAAGGCCCCAGCATTTT. Translated: CASTQRAGVRPQHF.

J is TRBJ2-3 and V is TRBV6-1, with 9 bases aligning to TRBD2. The CDR3 runs to 15 residues. Trimming at V came to 4 bases and at J to 4 bases, leaving 6 bases not matched to a gene. Germline V gene data show CDR1 as MNHNS and CDR2 as SASEGT. The CDR3 DNA reads as TGTGCCAGCAGTGGGGCTAGCGGGACGGCAGATACGCAGTATTTT. It codes for CASSGASGTADTQYF.

V and J are TRBV12-5 and TRBJ2-5; TRBD1 might be the D (6 bases). The V end was cut by 2 bases, the J end by 6 bases, with 16 bases between. The CDR3 has 15 residues. Looked up from germline, CDR1 is LGHNT and CDR2 is FRNRAP. CDR3: CASGLIGGSEQTQYF. In DNA form, the CDR3 reads TGTGCTAGTGGTTTGATAGGGGGATCAGAACAGACCCAGTACTTC.

J is TRBJ2-2 and V is TRBV9; D perhaps matches TRBD2 (6 bases). Germline assignment: CDR1 SGDLS and CDR2 YYNGEE. Trimming took off 2 bases at V and 6 bases at J, with 26 bases between the two ends. CDR3 length equals 19 residues. The CDR3 is CASSVLEQEGPVVAGELFF. CDR3 nucleotide sequence: TGTGCCAGCAGCGTTCTGGAACAGGAGGGCCCGGTCGTCGCCGGGGAGCTGTTTTTT.

The V and J genes are TRBV6-1 and TRBJ1-6; D not resolved. Trimming removed 7 bases from V and 6 bases from J, with 10 bases in between. Germline assignment: CDR1 MNHNS and CDR2 SASEGT. The CDR3 spans 13 residues. The CDR3 DNA reads TGTGCCAGCATGAGGACTGGTAATTCACCCCTCCACTTT. Translation: CASMRTGNSPLHF.

The rearrangement uses TRBV15 and TRBJ1-1; 11 nucleotides line up with TRBD1. This CDR3 has 16 amino acids. Trimming took 3 bases from V and 4 from J; bases not matched to a gene: 7. From germline, CDR1 is LNHNV and CDR2 YYDKDF (reference sequence). CDR3 in amino acids: CATSRDRGPEGTEAFF. As DNA, the CDR3 is TGTGCCACCAGCAGGGACAGGGGGCCGGAAGGCACTGAAGCTTTCTTT.

V and J are TRBV19 and TRBJ2-5; 13 bases map to TRBD2. The CDR3 totals 15 residues. V shed 6 bases, J shed 5 bases, and the junction held 6 bases outside the gene matches. Germline V gene data show CDR1 as LNHDA and CDR2 as SQIVND (reference sequence). In DNA, the CDR3 is TGTGCCAGTAGCCTTGGACTAGCGGGAGTGGAGACCCAGTACTTC. This translates into CASSLGLAGVETQYF.

J is TRBJ2-5 and V is TRBV5-1; 8 nucleotides align to TRBD2. The germline V gene has CDR1 SGHRS and CDR2 YFSETQ. The CDR3 runs 14 residues. V dropped 4 bases and J dropped 1; count of bases not matched to a gene: 3. Written as DNA, the CDR3 is TGCGCCAGCAGCCCCGGGACTAGCCAAGAGACCCAGTACTTC. Protein: CASSPGTSQETQYF. Full variable domain (missing parts from reference TRBV5-1 and TRBJ2-5): KAGVTQTPRYLIKTRGQQVTLSCSPISGHRSVSWYQQTPGQGLQFLFEYFSETQRNKGNFPGRFSGRQFSNSRSEMNVSTLELGDSALYLCASSPGTSQETQYFGPGTRLLVL.

With regard to this clone: The junction does not match germline at one end; this may be a read error. The CDR3 is CSVRTGKSSNEQYF. CDR3 in DNA: TGCAGCGTTCGAACAGGGAAGAGCTCCAACGAGCAGTACTTC. The rearrangement uses TRBV29-1 and TRBJ2-7, with a possible D match to TRBD1 (6 bases). CDR1 and CDR2 from the germline V gene are SQVTM and ANQGSEA. The CDR3 spans 14 residues.

V usage is TRBV7-3 and J usage is TRBJ2-7; 8 bases match TRBD2. CDR1 and CDR2 (germline): SGHTA, FQGTGA. With V trimmed by 8 bases and J by 3 bases, 12 bases remained unmatched. The CDR3 contains 15 residues. CDR3 in DNA: TGTGCCAGCCTATTGGGGCGGGAGGAATACTACGAGCAGTACTTC. It codes for CASLLGREEYYEQYF.

Remarks on this clone: Within the sample, other DNA sequences also encode this same CDR3. The rearrangement joins TRBV5-1 to TRBJ2-3; 8 positions match TRBD2. The V gene end was trimmed by 1 base and the J gene end by 2 bases; junction bases not matched to a gene: 3. The CDR3 contains 15 residues. CDR1 SGHRS and CDR2 YFSETQ come from the germline V gene. The CDR3 here is CASSLSGGNTDTQYF. The CDR3 DNA reads as TGCGCCAGCAGCTTGAGCGGGGGAAACACAGATACGCAGTATTTT.

A word on this clone: Additional DNA sequences in this sample encode the identical CDR3. V and J are TRBV5-1 and TRBJ1-2, with TRBD1 matching 9 bases. J lost 2 bases, V lost 5 bases, and 4 bases had no gene match. The CDR3 runs 14 residues. Germline V gene sequence: CDR1 SGHRS, CDR2 YFSETQ. CDR3 region: CASSDGQGNYGYTF. CDR3 coding DNA: TGCGCCAGCAGTGACGGACAGGGGAACTATGGCTACACCTTC. Full variable domain (missing parts from reference TRBV5-1 and TRBJ1-2): KAGVTQTPRYLIKTRGQQVTLSCSPISGHRSVSWYQQTPGQGLQFLFEYFSETQRNKGNFPGRFSGRQFSNSRSEMNVSTLELGDSALYLCASSDGQGNYGYTFGSGTRLTVV.

The V call is TRBV2, the J call TRBJ2-1; 15 nucleotides align to TRBD2. The germline V gene has CDR1 SNHLY and CDR2 FYNNEI. Germline trimming cut 6 bases from V and 4 bases from J; bases unmatched to any gene: 7. This CDR3 contains 17 residues. The CDR3: CASRKRGLAGGYNEQFF. The CDR3 DNA reads TGTGCCAGCAGGAAAAGGGGACTAGCGGGGGGTTACAATGAGCAGTTCTTC.

This clone was seen more than once but under ten times. DNA for the CDR3: TGTGCCAGCAGCTGGGGGGTTGGCCGCACAGATACGCAGTATTTT. It codes for CASSWGVGRTDTQYF. V and J are TRBV7-2 and TRBJ2-3; a weak D match, TRBD2 (6 bases). Between the trimmed V and J ends, which lost 4 bases and 1 base, there was a span of 12 bases. The CDR3 runs to 15 residues. Per the germline V gene, CDR1 is SGHTA and CDR2 is FQGNSA.

In DNA form, the CDR3 reads TGTGCCAGCAGCGAGAGACAGGGGGAAATTGGTTCACCCCTCCACTTT. It yields the protein CASSERQGEIGSPLHF. This sequence joins TRBV9 and TRBJ1-6; 9 bases agree with TRBD1. Germline V gene data show CDR1 as SGDLS and CDR2 as YYNGEE. The trim removed 3 bases at V and 9 bases at J, leaving 10 bases unmatched. The CDR3 totals 16 residues.

The rearrangement joins TRBV28 to TRBJ2-7; D remains unclear. The CDR3 contains 15 residues. CDR1 is MDHEN and CDR2 is SYDVKM in the germline V gene. V was cut by 3 bases and J by 6 bases, with 18 bases left in between. The CDR3 region is CASSFRQFLIPEQYF. As DNA, the CDR3 is TGTGCCAGCAGTTTTCGTCAGTTCTTAATTCCCGAGCAGTACTTC.

The genes are TRBV28 and TRBJ1-1; maybe TRBD1 (6 bases). The CDR3 extends over 14 amino acids. Germline lookup yields CDR1 MDHEN and CDR2 SYDVKM. The V end lost 5 bases, the J end lost 4 bases, and 14 bases lay between the germline ends. The CDR3 spells CASSRGGAITEAFF. The CDR3 region has the DNA TGTGCCAGCAGTCGAGGGGGGGCGATCACTGAAGCTTTCTTT.

The chain combines TRBV9 with TRBJ1-6; tentative D call: TRBD1 (6 bases). CDR1 SGDLS and CDR2 YYNGEE come from the germline V gene. This CDR3 is 15 amino acids long. Trimming shortened V by 7 bases and J by 7 bases, and 18 bases separated the two germline ends. CDR3 bases: TGTGCCAGCGGGGGCCCGTATTCGGCGAATTCACCCCTCCACTTT. Its translation: CASGGPYSANSPLHF.

The chain has TRBV10-3 and TRBJ2-2; 9 nucleotides agree with TRBD2. Trimming cost V 6 bases and J 1 base; bases outside gene matches: 6. The CDR3 is 16 residues long. The germline V gene encodes CDR1 ENHRY and CDR2 SYGVKD. CDR3 in DNA: TGTGCCATCAGACCTATAGCGGGGGAGAACACCGGGGAGCTGTTTTTT. Amino acid sequence: CAIRPIAGENTGELFF.

This chain links TRBV5-4 with TRBJ2-3; 7 bases match TRBD1. The CDR3 runs to 15 residues. Looked up from germline, CDR1 is SGHNT and CDR2 is YYREEE (reference sequence). J was trimmed by 5 bases and V by 0 bases; bases with no gene match: 6. CDR3 bases: TGTGCCAGCAGCTTGGAGGGTCCAGGGGGAGATACGCAGTATTTT. This gives the protein CASSLEGPGGDTQYF. Combining the CDR3 with reference TRBV5-4 and TRBJ2-3 gives the whole variable domain ETGVTQSPTHLIKTRGQQVTLRCSSQSGHNTVSWYQQALGQGPQFIFQYYREEENGRGNFPPRFSGLQFPNYSSELNVNALELDDSALYLCASSLEGPGGDTQYFGPGTRLTVL.

The V gene is TRBV19, the J gene TRBJ1-1; TRBD1 agrees at 9 bases. The CDR3 spans 15 residues. CDR1 is LNHDA and CDR2 is SQIVND in the germline V gene (reference sequence). Unmatched junction bases numbered 9, after V lost 6 bases and J lost 4 bases. CDR3 coding DNA: TGTGCCAGTAGCATTTGGACAGGGGATGTCACTGAAGCTTTCTTT. Its protein is CASSIWTGDVTEAFF.

This clone was seen only once. The chain employs TRBV11-2 and TRBJ2-7; D possibly corresponds to TRBD1 (6 bases). CDR3 length: 15 amino acids. V was cut by 5 bases and J by 9 bases, with 23 bases left in between. Germline CDR1 is SGHAT and CDR2 is FQNNGV. The CDR3 spells CASSPRTGQGWWQYF. The CDR3 nucleotides read TGTGCCAGCAGCCCTCGGACGGGACAAGGTTGGTGGCAGTACTTC.